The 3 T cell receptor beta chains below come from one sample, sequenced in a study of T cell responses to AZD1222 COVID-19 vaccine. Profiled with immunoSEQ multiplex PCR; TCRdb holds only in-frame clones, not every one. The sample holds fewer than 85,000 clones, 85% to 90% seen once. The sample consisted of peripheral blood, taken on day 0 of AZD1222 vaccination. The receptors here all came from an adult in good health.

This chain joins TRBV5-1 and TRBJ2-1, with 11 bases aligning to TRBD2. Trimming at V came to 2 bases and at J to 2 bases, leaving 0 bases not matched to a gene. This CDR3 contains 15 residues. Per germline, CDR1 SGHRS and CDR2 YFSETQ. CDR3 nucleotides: TGCGCCAGCAGCTTTAGCGGGAGGGCCTACAATGAGCAGTTCTTC. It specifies CASSFSGRAYNEQFF.

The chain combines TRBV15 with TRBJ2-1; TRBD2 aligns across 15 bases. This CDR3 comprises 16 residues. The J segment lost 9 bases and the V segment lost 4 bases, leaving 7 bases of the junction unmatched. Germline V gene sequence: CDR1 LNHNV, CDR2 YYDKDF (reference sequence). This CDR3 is CATSTRTSGRGGEQFF. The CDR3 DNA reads TGTGCCACCAGCACCCGGACTAGCGGGAGGGGGGGTGAGCAGTTCTTC.

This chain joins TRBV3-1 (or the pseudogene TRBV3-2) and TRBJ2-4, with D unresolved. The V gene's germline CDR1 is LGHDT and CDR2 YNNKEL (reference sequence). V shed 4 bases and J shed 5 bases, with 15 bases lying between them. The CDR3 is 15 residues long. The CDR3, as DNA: TGTGCCAGCAGCCTCCGAACTTCGTTTGAAAACATTCAGTACTTC. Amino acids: CASSLRTSFENIQYF.